These 6 T cell receptor beta chains originate from one sample sequenced in a study of neoadjuvant anti-PD-1 for oral cavity cancer. Assay used: immunoSEQ multiplex PCR; TCRdb lists only in-frame clones, some missing. This repertoire shows around 25,000 clones, 27% found once; its top ten account for around 17%. Time point meaning: after neoadjuvant nivolumab, at surgical resection. The specimen comprised tumor tissue, sampled after nivolumab (anti-PD-1) treatment. These receptors all stem from a person between 40 and 80 years old with oral cavity squamous cell carcinoma.

The chain employs TRBV27 and TRBJ1-5; D might be TRBD1 (5 bases). V lost 3 bases to trimming and J lost 5 bases, with 8 bases between them. Germline CDR1 MNHEY, CDR2 SMNVEV (reference sequence). This CDR3 has 13 residues. Written as DNA, the CDR3 is TGTGCCAGCAGTTTGATAGGGGATCAGCCCCAGCATTTT. Protein: CASSLIGDQPQHF.

The V gene is TRBV6-6, the J gene TRBJ1-5, with 9 bases aligning to TRBD1. The length of the CDR3 is 15 residues. The J segment lost 8 bases and the V segment lost 5 bases, leaving 10 bases of the junction unmatched. CDR1 is MNHNY, CDR2 SVGAGI, per germline (reference sequence). The CDR3, as DNA: TGTGCCAGCAGTCCCCCGGACAGGGGAGGCAAGCCCCAGCATTTT. Its translation is CASSPPDRGGKPQHF.

The chain employs TRBV28 and TRBJ2-2, with D possibly called TRBD1 or TRBD2 (5 bases each). Germline V lookup: CDR1 MDHEN, CDR2 SYDVKM. Trimming took 2 bases from V and 5 from J, leaving 15 bases between them. This CDR3 region has 16 residues. The DNA of the CDR3 is TGTGCCAGCAGTTTAAATCCGGGGCCACAAACCGGGGAGCTGTTTTTT. Residues: CASSLNPGPQTGELFF.

This chain links TRBV15 with TRBJ1-2; D not certain. There are 13 residues in the CDR3. V was pared by 4 bases and J by 8 bases, with 14 bases between. Germline values: CDR1 LNHNV, CDR2 YYDKDF (reference sequence). CDR3 in DNA: TGTGCCACCAGCATCCGGACGGCACAGGGCTACACCTTC. Amino acids: CATSIRTAQGYTF.

The V gene is TRBV7-9, the J gene TRBJ2-1, with D possibly matching TRBD2 (5 bases). V gave up 6 bases and J gave up 9 bases, with 15 bases separating them. Germline CDR1 SEHNR, CDR2 FQNEAQ (reference sequence). This CDR3 is 13 amino acids long. DNA for the CDR3: TGTGCCAGCAGGTTAATACTAGGCAGTGAGCAGTTCTTC. Amino acid sequence: CASRLILGSEQFF.

This clone has at least ten counts. The chain couples TRBV6-1 to TRBJ2-7; TRBD2 matches at 8 bases. The CDR3 sequence is 15 residues long. V shed 2 bases, J shed 0 bases, and the junction held 3 bases outside the gene matches. Germline values: CDR1 MNHNS, CDR2 SASEGT. The CDR3 region is CASSESGSPSYEQYF. The CDR3 DNA reads as TGTGCCAGCAGTGAAAGCGGGAGCCCCTCCTACGAGCAGTACTTC.